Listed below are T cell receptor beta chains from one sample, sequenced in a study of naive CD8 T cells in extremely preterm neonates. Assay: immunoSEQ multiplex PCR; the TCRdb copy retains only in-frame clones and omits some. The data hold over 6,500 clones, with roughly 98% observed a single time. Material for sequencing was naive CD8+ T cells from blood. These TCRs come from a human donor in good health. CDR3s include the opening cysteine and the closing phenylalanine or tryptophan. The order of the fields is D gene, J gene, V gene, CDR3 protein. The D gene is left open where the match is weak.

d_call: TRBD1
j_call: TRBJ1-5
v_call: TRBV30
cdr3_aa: CAWTGEGQGINQPQHF

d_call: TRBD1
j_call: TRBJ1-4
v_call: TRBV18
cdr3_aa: CATGDSNEKLFF

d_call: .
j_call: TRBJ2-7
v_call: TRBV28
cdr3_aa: CASRQLSDMASEQYF

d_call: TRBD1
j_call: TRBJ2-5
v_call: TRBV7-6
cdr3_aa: CASSLSPPRQGRQETQYF

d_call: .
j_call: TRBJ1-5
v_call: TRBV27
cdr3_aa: CASSSGTGNQPQHF

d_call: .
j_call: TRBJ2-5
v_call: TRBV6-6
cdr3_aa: CASSSGVRGETQYF

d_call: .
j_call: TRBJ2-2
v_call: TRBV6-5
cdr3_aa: CASSYRETGELFF

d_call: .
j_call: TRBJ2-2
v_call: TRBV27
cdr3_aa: CASSYRSNTGELFF

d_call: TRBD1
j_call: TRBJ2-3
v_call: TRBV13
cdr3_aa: CASSPTGGADTQYF

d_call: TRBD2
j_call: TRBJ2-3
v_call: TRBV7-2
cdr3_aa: CASSPTSGSLDTQYF

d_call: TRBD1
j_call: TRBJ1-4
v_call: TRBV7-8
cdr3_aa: CASSLGGQGAYEKLFF

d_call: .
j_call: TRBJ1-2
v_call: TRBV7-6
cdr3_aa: CASSLRAGAGYGYTF

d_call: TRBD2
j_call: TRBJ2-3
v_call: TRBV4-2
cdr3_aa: CASSPGGTPITDTQYF

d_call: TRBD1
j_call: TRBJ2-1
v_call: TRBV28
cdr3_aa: CASSLRWQGANNEQFF

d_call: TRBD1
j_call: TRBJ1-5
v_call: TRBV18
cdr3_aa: CASSPKGALDQPQHF

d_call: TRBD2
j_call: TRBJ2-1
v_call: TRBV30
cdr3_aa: CAWSAGTSPAYNEQFF

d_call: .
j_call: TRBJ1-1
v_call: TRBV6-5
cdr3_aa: CASSYSGGGWDTEAFF

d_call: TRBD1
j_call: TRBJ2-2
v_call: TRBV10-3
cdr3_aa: CAISAVDRGRGAGELFF

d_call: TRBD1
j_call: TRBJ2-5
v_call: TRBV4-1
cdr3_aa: CASSLGQAAETQYF

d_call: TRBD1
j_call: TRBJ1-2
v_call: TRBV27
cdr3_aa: CASSSWTGSYGYTF

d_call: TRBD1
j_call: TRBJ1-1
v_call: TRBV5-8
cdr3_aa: CASSLSGTGDLVSTEAFF

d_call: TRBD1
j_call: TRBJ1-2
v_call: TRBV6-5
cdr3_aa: CASQGQGYGYTF

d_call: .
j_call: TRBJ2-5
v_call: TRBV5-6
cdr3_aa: CASSLYRDNGETQYF

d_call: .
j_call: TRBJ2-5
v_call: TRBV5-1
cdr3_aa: CASSWGRGQETQYF